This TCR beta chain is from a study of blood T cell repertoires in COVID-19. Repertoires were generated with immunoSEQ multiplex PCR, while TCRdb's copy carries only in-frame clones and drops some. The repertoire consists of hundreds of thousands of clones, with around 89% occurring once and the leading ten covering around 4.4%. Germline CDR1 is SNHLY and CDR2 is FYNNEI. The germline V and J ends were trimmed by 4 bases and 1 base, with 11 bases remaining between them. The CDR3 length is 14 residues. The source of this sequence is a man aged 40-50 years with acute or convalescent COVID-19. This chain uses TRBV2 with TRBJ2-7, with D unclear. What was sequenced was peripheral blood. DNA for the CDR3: TGTGCCAGCAGTGGTGCCGTCAGATCCTACGAGCAGTACTTC. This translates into CASSGAVRSYEQYF.